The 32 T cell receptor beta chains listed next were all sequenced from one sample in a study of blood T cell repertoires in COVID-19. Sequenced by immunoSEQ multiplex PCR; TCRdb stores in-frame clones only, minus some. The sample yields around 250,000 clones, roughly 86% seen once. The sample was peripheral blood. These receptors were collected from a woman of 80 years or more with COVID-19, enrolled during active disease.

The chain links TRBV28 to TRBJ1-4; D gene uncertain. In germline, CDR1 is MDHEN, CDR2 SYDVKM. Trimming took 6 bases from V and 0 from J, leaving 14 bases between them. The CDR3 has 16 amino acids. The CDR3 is CASSTSGAPTNEKLFF. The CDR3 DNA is TGTGCCAGCAGCACATCCGGAGCTCCAACTAATGAAAAACTGTTTTTT.

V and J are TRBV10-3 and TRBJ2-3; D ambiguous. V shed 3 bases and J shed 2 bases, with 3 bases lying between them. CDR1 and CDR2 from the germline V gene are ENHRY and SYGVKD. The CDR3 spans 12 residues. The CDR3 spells CAISDFTDTQYF. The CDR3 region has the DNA TGTGCCATCAGTGACTTCACAGATACGCAGTATTTT.

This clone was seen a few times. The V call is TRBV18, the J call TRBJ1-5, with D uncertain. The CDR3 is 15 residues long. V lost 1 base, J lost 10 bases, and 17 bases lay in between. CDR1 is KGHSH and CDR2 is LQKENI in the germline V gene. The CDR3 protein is CASSPLTRGESPQHF. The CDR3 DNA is TGTGCCAGCTCACCACTAACCCGAGGAGAATCACCCCAGCATTTT.

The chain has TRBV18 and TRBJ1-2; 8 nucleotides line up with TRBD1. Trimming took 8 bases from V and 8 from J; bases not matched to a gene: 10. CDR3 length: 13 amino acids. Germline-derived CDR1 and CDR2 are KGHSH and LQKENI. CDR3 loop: CASTVQGTGGYTF. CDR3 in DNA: TGTGCCAGCACCGTACAGGGGACAGGCGGCTACACCTTC.

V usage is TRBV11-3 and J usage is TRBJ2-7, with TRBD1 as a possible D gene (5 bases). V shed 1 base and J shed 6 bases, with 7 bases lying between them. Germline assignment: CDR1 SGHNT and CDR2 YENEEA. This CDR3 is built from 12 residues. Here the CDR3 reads CASSLGQGEQYF. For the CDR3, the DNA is TGTGCCAGCAGCTTAGGGCAGGGCGAGCAGTACTTC. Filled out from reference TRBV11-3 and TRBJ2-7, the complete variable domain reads EAGVVQSPRYKIIEKKQPVAFWCNPISGHNTLYWYLQNLGQGPELLIRYENEEAVDDSQLPKDRFSAERLKGVDSTLKIQPAELGDSAVYLCASSLGQGEQYFGPGTRLTVT.

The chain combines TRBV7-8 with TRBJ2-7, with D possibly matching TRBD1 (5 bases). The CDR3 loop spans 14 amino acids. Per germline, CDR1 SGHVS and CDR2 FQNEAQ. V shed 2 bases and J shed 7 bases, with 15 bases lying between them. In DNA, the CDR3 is TGTGCCAGCAGCTTATCGGCAGGATCAGGGGAGCAGTACGTC. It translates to CASSLSAGSGEQYV.

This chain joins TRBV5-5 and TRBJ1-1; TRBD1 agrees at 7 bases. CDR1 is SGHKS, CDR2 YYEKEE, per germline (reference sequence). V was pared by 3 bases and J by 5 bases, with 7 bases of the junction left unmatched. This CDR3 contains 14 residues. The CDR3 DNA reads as TGTGCCAGCAGCTCCCAGGGGGGCGAAACTGAAGCTTTCTTT. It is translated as CASSSQGGETEAFF.

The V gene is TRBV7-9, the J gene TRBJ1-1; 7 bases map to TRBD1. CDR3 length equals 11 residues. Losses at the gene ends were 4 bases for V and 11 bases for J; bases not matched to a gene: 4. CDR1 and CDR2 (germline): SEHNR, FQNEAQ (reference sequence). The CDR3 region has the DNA TGTGCCAGCAGCTCCACAGGGGTGGCTTTCTTT. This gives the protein CASSSTGVAFF.

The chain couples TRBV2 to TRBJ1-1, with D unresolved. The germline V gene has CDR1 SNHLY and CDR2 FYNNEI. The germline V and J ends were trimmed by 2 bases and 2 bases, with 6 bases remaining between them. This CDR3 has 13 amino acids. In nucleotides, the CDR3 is TGTGCCAGCAGTGAACGGTATAACACTGAAGCTTTCTTT. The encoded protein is CASSERYNTEAFF.

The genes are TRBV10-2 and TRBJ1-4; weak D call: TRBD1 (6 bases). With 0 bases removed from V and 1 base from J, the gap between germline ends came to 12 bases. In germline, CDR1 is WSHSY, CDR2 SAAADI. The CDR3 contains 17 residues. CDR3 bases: TGCGCCAGCAGTGAGTCGATCAGGGGTGGAACTAATGAAAAACTGTTTTTT. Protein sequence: CASSESIRGGTNEKLFF.

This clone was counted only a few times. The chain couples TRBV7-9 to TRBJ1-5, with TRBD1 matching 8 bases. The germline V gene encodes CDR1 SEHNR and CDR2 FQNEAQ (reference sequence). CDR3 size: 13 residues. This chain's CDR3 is CATSAGGYQPQHF. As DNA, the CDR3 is TGTGCAACTTCAGCAGGGGGCTATCAGCCCCAGCATTTT.

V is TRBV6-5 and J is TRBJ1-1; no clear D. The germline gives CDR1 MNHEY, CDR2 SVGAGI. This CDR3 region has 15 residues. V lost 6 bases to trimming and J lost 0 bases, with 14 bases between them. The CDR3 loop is CASRRSITLNTEAFF. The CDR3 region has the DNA TGTGCCAGCAGGCGCTCGATAACTTTGAACACTGAAGCTTTCTTT.

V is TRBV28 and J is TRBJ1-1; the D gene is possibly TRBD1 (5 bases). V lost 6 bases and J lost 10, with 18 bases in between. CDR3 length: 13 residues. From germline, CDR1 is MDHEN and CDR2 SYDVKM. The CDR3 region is CASSPPSAGGAFF. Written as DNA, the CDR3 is TGTGCCAGCAGCCCCCCCTCGGCGGGGGGAGCTTTCTTT.

The CDR3 DNA sequence: TGTGCCAGCAGCCCTTTAGCGGGCGTTTCCTACAATGAGCAGTTCTTC. Protein product: CASSPLAGVSYNEQFF. The chain uses TRBV3-1 (or the pseudogene TRBV3-2) and TRBJ2-1, with TRBD2 identical over 7 bases. The CDR3 length is 16 residues. CDR1 and CDR2 (germline): LGHDT, YNNKEL (reference sequence). V gave up 4 bases and J gave up 1 base; unmatched junction bases: 7.

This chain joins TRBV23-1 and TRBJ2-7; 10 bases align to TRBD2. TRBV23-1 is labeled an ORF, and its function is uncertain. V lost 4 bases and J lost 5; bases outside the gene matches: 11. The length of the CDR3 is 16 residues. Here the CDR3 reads CASSPSLAGAAHEQYV. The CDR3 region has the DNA TGCGCCAGCAGTCCTTCTCTAGCGGGGGCTGCCCACGAGCAGTACGTC.

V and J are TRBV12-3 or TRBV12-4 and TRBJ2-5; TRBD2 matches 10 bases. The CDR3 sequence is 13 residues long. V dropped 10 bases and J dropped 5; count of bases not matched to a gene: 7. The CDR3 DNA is TGTGCCACAAGCGGGGGGGCCCGGGAGACCCAGTACTTC. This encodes CATSGGARETQYF.

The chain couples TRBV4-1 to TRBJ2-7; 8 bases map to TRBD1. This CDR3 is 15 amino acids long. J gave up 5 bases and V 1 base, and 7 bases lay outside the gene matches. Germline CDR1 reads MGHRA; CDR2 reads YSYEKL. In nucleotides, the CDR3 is TGCGCCAGCAGCCAAGTTAGGACAGGGAACCACGAGCAGTACTTC. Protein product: CASSQVRTGNHEQYF.

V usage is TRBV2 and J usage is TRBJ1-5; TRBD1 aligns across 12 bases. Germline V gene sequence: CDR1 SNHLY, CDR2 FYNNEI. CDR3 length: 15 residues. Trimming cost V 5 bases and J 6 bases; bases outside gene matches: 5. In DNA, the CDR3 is TGTGCCAGCAGTTGGGACAGGGGGCGAAGTCAGCCCCAGCATTTT. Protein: CASSWDRGRSQPQHF.

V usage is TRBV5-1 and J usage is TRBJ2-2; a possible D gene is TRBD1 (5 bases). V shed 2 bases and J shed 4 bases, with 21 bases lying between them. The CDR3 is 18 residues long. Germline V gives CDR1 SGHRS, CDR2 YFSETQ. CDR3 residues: CASSFYFSDTLGTGELFF. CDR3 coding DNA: TGCGCCAGCAGCTTTTACTTTTCGGACACTCTAGGCACCGGGGAGCTGTTTTTT.

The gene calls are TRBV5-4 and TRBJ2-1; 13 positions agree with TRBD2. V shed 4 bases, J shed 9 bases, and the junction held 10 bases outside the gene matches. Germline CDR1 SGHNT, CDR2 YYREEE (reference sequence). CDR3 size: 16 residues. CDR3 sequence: CASSTTWTSGGGEQFF. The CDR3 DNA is TGTGCCAGCAGCACCACTTGGACTAGCGGGGGAGGTGAGCAGTTCTTC.

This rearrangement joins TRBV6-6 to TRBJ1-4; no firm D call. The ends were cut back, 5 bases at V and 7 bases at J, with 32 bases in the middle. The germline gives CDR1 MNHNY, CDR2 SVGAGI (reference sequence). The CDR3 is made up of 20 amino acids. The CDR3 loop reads CASSQNGFSSNWPSGEKLFF. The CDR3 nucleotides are TGTGCCAGCAGTCAAAATGGGTTCTCATCCAATTGGCCGTCAGGTGAAAAACTGTTTTTT.

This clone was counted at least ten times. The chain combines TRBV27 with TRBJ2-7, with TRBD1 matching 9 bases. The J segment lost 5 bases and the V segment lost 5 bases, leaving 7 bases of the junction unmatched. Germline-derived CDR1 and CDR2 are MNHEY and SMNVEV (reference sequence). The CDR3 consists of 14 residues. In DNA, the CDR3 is TGTGCCAGCAGTCCCGGGACAGGGCTTCACGAGCAGTACTTC. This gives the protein CASSPGTGLHEQYF.

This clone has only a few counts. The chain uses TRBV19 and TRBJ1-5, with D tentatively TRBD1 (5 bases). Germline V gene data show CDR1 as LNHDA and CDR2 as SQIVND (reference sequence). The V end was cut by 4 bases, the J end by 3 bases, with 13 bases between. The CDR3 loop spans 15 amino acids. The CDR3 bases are TGTGCCAGTAGTACCCCCCGCAGGGCCAATCAGCCCCAGCATTTT. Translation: CASSTPRRANQPQHF.

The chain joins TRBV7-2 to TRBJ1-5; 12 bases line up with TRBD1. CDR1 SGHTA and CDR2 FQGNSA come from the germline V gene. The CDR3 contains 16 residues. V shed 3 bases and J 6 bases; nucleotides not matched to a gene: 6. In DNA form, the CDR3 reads TGTGCCAGCAGCTTGTCCGGGACAGGGGGCACTCAGCCCCAGCATTTT. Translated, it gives CASSLSGTGGTQPQHF. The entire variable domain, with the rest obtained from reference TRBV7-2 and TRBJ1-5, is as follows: GAGVSQSPSNKVTEKGKDVELRCDPISGHTALYWYRQSLGQGLEFLIYFQGNSAPDKSGLPSDRFSAERTGGSVSTLTIQRTQQEDSAVYLCASSLSGTGGTQPQHFGDGTRLSIL.

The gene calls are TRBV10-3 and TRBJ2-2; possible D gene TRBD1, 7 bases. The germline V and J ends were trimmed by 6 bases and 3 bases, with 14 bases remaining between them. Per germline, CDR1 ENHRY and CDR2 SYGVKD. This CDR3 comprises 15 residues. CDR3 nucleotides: TGTGCCATCAGCAGAACAGGGGAGGACACCGGGGAGCTGTTTTTT. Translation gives CAISRTGEDTGELFF.

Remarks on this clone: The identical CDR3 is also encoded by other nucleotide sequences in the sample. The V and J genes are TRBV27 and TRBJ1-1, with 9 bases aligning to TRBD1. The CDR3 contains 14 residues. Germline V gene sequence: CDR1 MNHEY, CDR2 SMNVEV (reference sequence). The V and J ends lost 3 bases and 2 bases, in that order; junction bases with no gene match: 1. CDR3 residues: CASSLTGGNTEAFF. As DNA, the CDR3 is TGTGCCAGCAGTTTGACAGGGGGTAACACTGAAGCTTTCTTT.

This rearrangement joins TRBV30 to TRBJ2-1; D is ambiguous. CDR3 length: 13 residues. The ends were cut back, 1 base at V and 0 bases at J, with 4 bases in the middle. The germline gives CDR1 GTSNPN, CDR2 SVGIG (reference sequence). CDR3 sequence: CAWSGSSYNEQFF. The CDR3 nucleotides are TGTGCCTGGAGTGGGAGCTCCTACAATGAGCAGTTCTTC.

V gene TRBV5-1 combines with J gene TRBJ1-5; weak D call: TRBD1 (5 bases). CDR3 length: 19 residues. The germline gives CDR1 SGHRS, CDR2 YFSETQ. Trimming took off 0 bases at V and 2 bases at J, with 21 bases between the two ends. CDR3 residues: CASSLDPIDSTIRNQPQHF. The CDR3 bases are TGCGCCAGCAGCTTGGATCCCATCGACAGCACTATCCGCAATCAGCCCCAGCATTTT.

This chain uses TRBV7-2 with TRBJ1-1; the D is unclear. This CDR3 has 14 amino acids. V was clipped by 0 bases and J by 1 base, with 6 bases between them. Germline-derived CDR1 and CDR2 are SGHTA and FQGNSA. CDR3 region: CASSLAMSNTEAFF. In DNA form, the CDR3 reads TGTGCCAGCAGCTTAGCCATGTCGAACACTGAAGCTTTCTTT.

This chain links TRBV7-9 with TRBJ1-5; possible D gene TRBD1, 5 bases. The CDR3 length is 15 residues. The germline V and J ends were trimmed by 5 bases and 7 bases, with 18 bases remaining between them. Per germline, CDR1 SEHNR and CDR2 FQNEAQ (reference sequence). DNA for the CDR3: TGTGCCAGCAGCGCGGAACAGGTGCTCGGGCAGCCCCAGCATTTT. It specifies CASSAEQVLGQPQHF.

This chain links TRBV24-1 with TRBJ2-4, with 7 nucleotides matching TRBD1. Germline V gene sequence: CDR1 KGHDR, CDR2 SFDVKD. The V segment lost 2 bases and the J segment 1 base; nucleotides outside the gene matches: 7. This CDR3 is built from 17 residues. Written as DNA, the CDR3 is TGTGCCACCAGTGATTCACAAACAGGGGTGGCCAAAAACATTCAGTACTTC. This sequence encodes CATSDSQTGVAKNIQYF.

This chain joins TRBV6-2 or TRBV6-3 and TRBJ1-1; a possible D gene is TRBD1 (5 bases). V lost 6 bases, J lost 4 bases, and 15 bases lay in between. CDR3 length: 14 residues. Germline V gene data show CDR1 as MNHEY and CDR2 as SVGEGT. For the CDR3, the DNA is TGTGCCAGCAGCCGACTGGGGCTGGGCACTGAAGCTTTCTTT. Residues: CASSRLGLGTEAFF.